This T cell receptor (beta chain) was recorded in a study of beta chain features in type 1 diabetes. TCRB transcripts that were expressed got sequenced, as all of the isolated RNA had been reverse transcribed. Produced via immunoSEQ multiplex PCR; TCRdb's table is partial and in-frame only. This sample has 140,000 to 150,000 clones, with roughly 48% found just once. CDR1 LNHDA and CDR2 SQIVND come from the germline V gene (reference sequence). V was clipped by 8 bases and J by 4 bases, with 16 bases between them. This CDR3 has 14 amino acids. Sampling consisted of one heparinised blood draw per donor, averaging about 116 mL. A CD45RO/CCR7/CD25/CD127/CD95/CD27 panel sorted naive, central memory, regulatory and stem cell-like memory CD4+ cells.

Sequencing input: Tregs from blood. The receptor comes from a man younger than 35 in good health. V and J are TRBV19 and TRBJ2-3; D possibly corresponds to TRBD2 (7 bases). For the CDR3, the DNA is TGTGCCAGTGGAAGGGGGGGCAGGGCAGATACGCAGTATTTT. Residues: CASGRGGRADTQYF.